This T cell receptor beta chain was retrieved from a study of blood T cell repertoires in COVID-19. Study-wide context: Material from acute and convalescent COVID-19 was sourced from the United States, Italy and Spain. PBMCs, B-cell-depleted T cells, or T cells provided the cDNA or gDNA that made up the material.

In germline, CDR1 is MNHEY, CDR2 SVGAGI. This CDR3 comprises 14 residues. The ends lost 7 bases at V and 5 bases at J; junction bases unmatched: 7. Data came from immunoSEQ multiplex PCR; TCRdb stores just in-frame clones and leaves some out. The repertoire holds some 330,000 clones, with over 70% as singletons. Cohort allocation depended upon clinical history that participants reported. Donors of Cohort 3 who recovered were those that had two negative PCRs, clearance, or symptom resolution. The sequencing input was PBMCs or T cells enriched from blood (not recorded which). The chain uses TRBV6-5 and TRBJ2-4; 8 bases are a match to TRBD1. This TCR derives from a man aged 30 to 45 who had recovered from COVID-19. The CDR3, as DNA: TGTGCCAGCAAAACCAGGGGGCGGGAAAACATTCAGTACTTC. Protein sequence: CASKTRGRENIQYF.